The next 28 T cell receptor beta chains were all read from a single sample in a study of blood T cell repertoires in COVID-19. The data were produced by immunoSEQ multiplex PCR, yet TCRdb's version contains in-frame clones alone and is incomplete. Of about 220,000 clones listed, 88% were seen once; the top ten hold roughly 14%. Sequenced input: PBMCs or T cells enriched from blood (not recorded which). These receptors all stem from a woman between 50 and 59 years old with acute COVID-19.

This chain links TRBV12-3 or TRBV12-4 with TRBJ2-7; D is perhaps TRBD1 (6 bases). This CDR3 spans 13 amino acids. V lost 3 bases and J 3 bases, leaving 9 bases between the germline ends. The CDR3 loop is CASSLLQGYEQYF. For the CDR3, the DNA is TGTGCCAGCAGTTTGTTACAGGGCTACGAGCAGTACTTC.

The rearrangement joins TRBV27 to TRBJ2-4; TRBD1 aligns across 8 bases. The CDR3 consists of 17 residues. J was trimmed by 0 bases and V by 5 bases; bases with no gene match: 9. Germline CDR1 MNHEY, CDR2 SMNVEV (reference sequence). CDR3 nucleotides: TGTGCCAGCAGTCTCGGGACAGGTCAGCTAGCCAAAAACATTCAGTACTTC. Protein sequence: CASSLGTGQLAKNIQYF.

The V gene is TRBV21-1, the J gene TRBJ1-1; the DNA was not compared with TRBD1, the D call given in the table. TRBV21-1 is labeled a pseudogene. The CDR3 length is 15 residues. For the CDR3, the DNA is TGTGCCAGCAGCAAAGGTCAGGGAAGGAACACTGAAGCTTTCTTT. It codes for CASSKGQGRNTEAFF.

V gene TRBV29-1 combines with J gene TRBJ2-1; weak D call: TRBD1 (5 bases). CDR1 and CDR2 (germline): SQVTM, ANQGSEA. This CDR3 region has 16 residues. Trimming took 0 bases from V and 5 from J, leaving 17 bases between them. This CDR3 reads CSVEEGVGLSNNEQFF. The CDR3 DNA follows: TGCAGCGTTGAAGAAGGGGTAGGATTATCTAACAATGAGCAGTTCTTC.

In this sample, this clone turned up once. This sample also contains other DNA sequences that code for the same CDR3. This chain joins TRBV9 and TRBJ1-3; no definite D call. Germline CDR1 is SGDLS and CDR2 is YYNGEE. The length of the CDR3 is 14 residues. The V and J ends lost 0 bases and 0 bases respectively, with 4 bases between them. In DNA, the CDR3 is TGTGCCAGCAGCGTAGCTAGCTCTGGAAACACCATATATTTT. The encoded protein is CASSVASSGNTIYF. Together with reference TRBV9 and TRBJ1-3, the CDR3 gives the full variable domain: DSGVTQTPKHLITATGQRVTLRCSPRSGDLSVYWYQQSLDQGLQFLIQYYNGEERAKGNILERFSAQQFPDLHSELNLSSLELGDSALYFCASSVASSGNTIYFGEGSWLTVV.

This chain uses TRBV30 with TRBJ2-1, with 7 positions matching TRBD2. This CDR3 region has 12 residues. Losses at the gene ends were 5 bases for V and 2 bases for J; bases not matched to a gene: 0. Germline CDR1 GTSNPN, CDR2 SVGIG (reference sequence). This chain's CDR3 is CAWGTTYNEQFF. The DNA of the CDR3 is TGTGCCTGGGGGACTACCTACAATGAGCAGTTCTTC.

The rearrangement links TRBV28 to TRBJ1-5, with TRBD1 as a possible D gene (5 bases). V gave up 3 bases and J gave up 4 bases, with 16 bases separating them. The germline V gene has CDR1 MDHEN and CDR2 SYDVKM. This CDR3 contains 16 residues. For the CDR3, the DNA is TGTGCCAGCAGTTTTAGGGGAATGAGCCTTAATCAGCCCCAGCATTTT. Its protein is CASSFRGMSLNQPQHF.

This chain uses TRBV4-1 with TRBJ2-7; possibly TRBD1 for D (6 bases). Germline V CDR1 and CDR2: MGHRA, YSYEKL. The CDR3 sequence is 15 residues long. With 4 bases removed from V and 3 bases from J, the gap between germline ends came to 16 bases. CDR3 coding DNA: TGCGCCAGCAGCCGGGCCGCTGGACAGTTCTACGAGCAGTACTTC. The encoded protein is CASSRAAGQFYEQYF.

As for this clone: Other nucleotide sequences in the sample specify the same CDR3. The chain uses TRBV5-1 and TRBJ1-2; 10 positions match TRBD1. Germline CDR1 is SGHRS and CDR2 is YFSETQ. The J segment lost 5 bases and the V segment lost 0 bases, leaving 4 bases of the junction unmatched. The CDR3 length is 15 residues. As DNA, the CDR3 is TGCGCCAGCAGCTTGGGGACAGGGGGGAATTATGGCTACACCTTC. Residues: CASSLGTGGNYGYTF.

The rearrangement joins TRBV5-4 to TRBJ2-2; TRBD2 agrees at 7 bases. Trimming took 2 bases from V and 2 from J; bases not matched to a gene: 6. Per germline, CDR1 SGHNT and CDR2 YYREEE (reference sequence). There are 16 residues in the CDR3. The CDR3 coding sequence is TGTGCCAGCAGCTTTTCCCGGACTAGTAACACCGGGGAGCTGTTTTTT. Encoded protein: CASSFSRTSNTGELFF.

The V gene is TRBV19, the J gene TRBJ2-1; 14 bases align to TRBD2. CDR1 LNHDA and CDR2 SQIVND come from the germline V gene (reference sequence). This CDR3 is 17 amino acids long. Losses at the gene ends were 9 bases for V and 2 bases for J; bases not matched to a gene: 9. CDR3: CASSGLAGGLAYNEQFF. The CDR3 nucleotides are TGTGCCAGCTCCGGACTAGCGGGAGGTCTTGCCTACAATGAGCAGTTCTTC.

The chain links TRBV12-3 or TRBV12-4 to TRBJ1-4; possible D gene TRBD1, 5 bases. The CDR3 sequence is 13 residues long. Between the trimmed V and J ends, which lost 6 bases and 11 bases, there was a span of 16 bases. The CDR3 DNA sequence: TGTGCCAGCAGCTTCGGACATACCGCGAAACTGTTTTTT. Its protein product is CASSFGHTAKLFF.

The genes are TRBV2 and TRBJ2-5, with 12 bases fitting TRBD2. With 5 bases clipped from V and 4 bases from J, the junction kept 2 bases outside the gene matches. CDR1 and CDR2 from the germline V gene are SNHLY and FYNNEI. This CDR3 is 14 amino acids long. CDR3 amino acids: CASSSGLAGETQYF. The CDR3, as DNA: TGTGCCAGCAGTTCGGGACTAGCGGGAGAGACCCAGTACTTC.

The chain joins TRBV7-2 to TRBJ2-1; 13 bases are shared with TRBD2. Germline assignment: CDR1 SGHTA and CDR2 FQGNSA. This CDR3 comprises 16 residues. Losses at the gene ends were 4 bases for V and 8 bases for J; bases not matched to a gene: 8. Written as DNA, the CDR3 is TGTGCCAGCAGCTCAGTGACTAGCGGGAGGAAACATGAGCAGTTCTTC. Its protein product is CASSSVTSGRKHEQFF.

This clone was picked up one time. This chain uses TRBV4-2 with TRBJ2-3; 12 bases agree with TRBD2. Germline V CDR1 and CDR2: LGHNA, YNFKEQ. The V and J ends lost 0 bases and 7 bases, in that order; junction bases with no gene match: 2. CDR3 size: 15 residues. CDR3 in amino acids: CASSQDLAGGNTQYF. The CDR3 nucleotides are TGTGCCAGCAGCCAAGATCTAGCGGGAGGGAATACGCAGTATTTT.

The V call is TRBV7-3, the J call TRBJ2-1; TRBD2 matches 10 bases. V was pared by 2 bases and J by 1 base, with 2 bases of the junction left unmatched. CDR1 and CDR2 (germline): SGHTA, FQGTGA. The CDR3 covers 16 residues. This CDR3 reads CASSLFSGRSYNEQFF. CDR3 nucleotides: TGTGCCAGCAGCTTATTTAGCGGGAGGTCCTACAATGAGCAGTTCTTC. Drawing the rest from reference TRBV7-3 and TRBJ2-1, the complete variable domain is GAGVSQTPSNKVTEKGKYVELRCDPISGHTALYWYRQSLGQGPEFLIYFQGTGAADDSGLPNDRFFAVRPEGSVSTLKIQRTERGDSAVYLCASSLFSGRSYNEQFFGPGTRLTVL.

The rearrangement joins TRBV11-3 to TRBJ2-1; 10 bases match TRBD2. Germline trimming cut 5 bases from V and 7 bases from J; bases unmatched to any gene: 5. Germline V gives CDR1 SGHNT, CDR2 YENEEA. This CDR3 is 14 amino acids long. The CDR3 DNA reads TGTGCCAGCAGCCACGCTAGCGGGAGAAATGAGCAGTTCTTC. It translates to CASSHASGRNEQFF.

The chain recombines TRBV7-2 with TRBJ1-1; 8 nucleotides align to TRBD1. In germline, CDR1 is SGHTA, CDR2 FQGNSA. The junction had 4 bases not matched to a gene; V was cut back by 2 bases and J by 5 bases. CDR3 size: 14 residues. For the CDR3, the DNA is TGTGCCAGCAGCTTACGAGGACAGGGAACTGAAGCTTTCTTT. The encoded protein is CASSLRGQGTEAFF.

The rearrangement uses TRBV7-9 and TRBJ1-4; unclear D gene. The V end lost 5 bases, the J end lost 0 bases, and 16 bases lay between the germline ends. CDR3 length equals 17 residues. Germline CDR1 is SEHNR and CDR2 is FQNEAQ (reference sequence). CDR3 in DNA: TGTGCCAGCAGCCCCGGGCGGACTGGAGCAACTAATGAAAAACTGTTTTTT. Its protein product is CASSPGRTGATNEKLFF.

This chain joins TRBV5-1 and TRBJ2-1; D is possibly TRBD2 (6 bases). CDR1 SGHRS and CDR2 YFSETQ come from the germline V gene. V lost 4 bases, J lost 5 bases, and 16 bases lay in between. CDR3 length: 15 amino acids. CDR3 in amino acids: CASSPSLATDNEQFF. For the CDR3, the DNA is TGCGCCAGCAGCCCGTCACTAGCAACCGACAATGAGCAGTTCTTC. The whole variable domain, filled in from reference TRBV5-1 and TRBJ2-1, reads KAGVTQTPRYLIKTRGQQVTLSCSPISGHRSVSWYQQTPGQGLQFLFEYFSETQRNKGNFPGRFSGRQFSNSRSEMNVSTLELGDSALYLCASSPSLATDNEQFFGPGTRLTVL.

Written as DNA, the CDR3 is TGTGCCAGCAGGCGGCACAGGGACAACACCGGGGAGCTGTTTTTT. It yields the protein CASRRHRDNTGELFF. This chain joins TRBV7-3 and TRBJ2-2, with D tentatively TRBD1 (6 bases). This CDR3 region has 15 residues. The V end lost 6 bases, the J end lost 2 bases, and 13 bases lay between the germline ends. Germline V gene data show CDR1 as SGHTA and CDR2 as FQGTGA. Complete variable domain (other parts from reference TRBV7-3 and TRBJ2-2): GAGVSQTPSNKVTEKGKYVELRCDPISGHTALYWYRQSLGQGPEFLIYFQGTGAADDSGLPNDRFFAVRPEGSVSTLKIQRTERGDSAVYLCASRRHRDNTGELFFGEGSRLTVL.

As regards this clone: Within the sample, other DNA sequences also encode this same CDR3. The gene calls are TRBV6-5 and TRBJ1-6; a weak D match, TRBD1 (6 bases). Trimming took off 0 bases at V and 5 bases at J, with 8 bases between the two ends. In germline, CDR1 is MNHEY, CDR2 SVGAGI. The CDR3 extends over 15 amino acids. This CDR3 is CASSYSTGDNSPLHF. In DNA form, the CDR3 reads TGTGCCAGCAGTTACTCGACAGGCGATAATTCACCCCTCCACTTT.

This clone was observed a single time. The gene calls are TRBV3-1 (or the pseudogene TRBV3-2) and TRBJ1-1; D remains ambiguous. Per the germline V gene, CDR1 is LGHDT and CDR2 is YNNKEL (reference sequence). CDR3 length: 14 amino acids. Trimming pared 2 bases from V and 1 base from J, leaving 8 bases between. CDR3: CASSQTVPNTEAFF. The CDR3 DNA reads TGTGCCAGCAGCCAAACAGTACCGAACACTGAAGCTTTCTTT.

J is TRBJ1-2 and V is TRBV27; 7 bases map to TRBD1. This CDR3 contains 14 residues. CDR1 MNHEY and CDR2 SMNVEV come from the germline V gene (reference sequence). Trimming cost V 6 bases and J 4 bases; bases outside gene matches: 8. The CDR3 nucleotides read TGTGCCAGCAGCTTACAGGGGCCCCGCTATGGCTACACCTTC. Protein product: CASSLQGPRYGYTF.

This rearrangement joins TRBV5-4 to TRBJ2-1; 9 nucleotides align to TRBD1. Trimming took 4 bases from V and 8 from J; bases not matched to a gene: 10. CDR1 SGHNT and CDR2 YYREEE come from the germline V gene (reference sequence). The CDR3 spans 15 residues. DNA for the CDR3: TGTGCCAGCAGCCCGAGGGACAGGGCAAGGGATGAGCAGTTCTTC. The encoded protein is CASSPRDRARDEQFF.

This sequence joins TRBV3-1 (or the pseudogene TRBV3-2) and TRBJ2-5; 15 positions match TRBD2. The CDR3 is made up of 15 amino acids. Per germline, CDR1 LGHDT and CDR2 YNNKEL (reference sequence). V lost 8 bases to trimming and J lost 4 bases; unmatched junction nucleotides: 5. CDR3 sequence (DNA): TGTGCCAGCCGAGGACTAGCGGGAGGGGGAGAGACCCAGTACTTC. Residues: CASRGLAGGGETQYF.

This rearrangement joins TRBV11-2 to TRBJ2-5; TRBD2 is a possible D gene (6 bases). Germline CDR1 SGHAT, CDR2 FQNNGV. The CDR3 spans 16 residues. V lost 4 bases and J 4 bases, leaving 19 bases between the germline ends. The CDR3, as DNA: TGTGCCAGCAGCTCTCTCCGGGGGACCCCTCCAGAGACCCAGTACTTC. It translates to CASSSLRGTPPETQYF.

This rearrangement joins TRBV10-3 to TRBJ1-1; 8 bases map to TRBD1. This CDR3 is 16 amino acids long. The germline CDR1 and CDR2 sequences are ENHRY and SYGVKD. J gave up 4 bases and V 2 bases, and 9 bases lay outside the gene matches. In DNA form, the CDR3 reads TGTGCCATCAGTGAGACGGGGCAGGGGGCTCGCACTGAAGCTTTCTTT. This gives the protein CAISETGQGARTEAFF.